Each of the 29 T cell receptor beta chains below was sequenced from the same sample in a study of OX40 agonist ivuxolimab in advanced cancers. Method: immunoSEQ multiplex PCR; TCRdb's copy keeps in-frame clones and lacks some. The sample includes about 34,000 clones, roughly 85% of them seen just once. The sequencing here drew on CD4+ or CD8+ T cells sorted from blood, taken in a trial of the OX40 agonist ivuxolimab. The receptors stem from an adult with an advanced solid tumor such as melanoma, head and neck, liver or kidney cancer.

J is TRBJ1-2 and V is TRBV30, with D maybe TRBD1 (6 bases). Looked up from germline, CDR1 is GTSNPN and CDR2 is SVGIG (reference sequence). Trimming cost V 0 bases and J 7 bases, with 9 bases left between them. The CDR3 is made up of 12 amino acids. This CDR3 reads CAWSVEGVGYTF. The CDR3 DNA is TGTGCCTGGAGTGTAGAGGGGGTTGGCTACACCTTC.

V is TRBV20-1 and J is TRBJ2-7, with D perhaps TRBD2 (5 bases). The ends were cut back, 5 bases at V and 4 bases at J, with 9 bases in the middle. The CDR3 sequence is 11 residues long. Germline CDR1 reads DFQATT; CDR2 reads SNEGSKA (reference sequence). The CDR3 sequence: CSALGVYEQYF. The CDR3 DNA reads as TGCAGTGCTCTCGGGGTTTACGAGCAGTACTTC.

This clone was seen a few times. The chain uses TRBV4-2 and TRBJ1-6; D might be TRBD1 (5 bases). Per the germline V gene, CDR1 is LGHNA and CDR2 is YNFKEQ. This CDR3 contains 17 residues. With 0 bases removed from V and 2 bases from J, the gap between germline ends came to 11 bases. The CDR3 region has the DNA TGTGCCAGCAGCCAAGATAGCAGGGCCACCTATAATTCACCCCTCCACTTT. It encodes CASSQDSRATYNSPLHF.

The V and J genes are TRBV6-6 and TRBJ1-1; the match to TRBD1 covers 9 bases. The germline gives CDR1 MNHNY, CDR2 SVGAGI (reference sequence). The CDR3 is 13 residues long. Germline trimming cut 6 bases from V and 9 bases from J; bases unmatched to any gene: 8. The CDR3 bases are TGTGCCAGCAGCCAGGGGACAGGGCGCCAAGCTTTCTTT. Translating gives CASSQGTGRQAFF.

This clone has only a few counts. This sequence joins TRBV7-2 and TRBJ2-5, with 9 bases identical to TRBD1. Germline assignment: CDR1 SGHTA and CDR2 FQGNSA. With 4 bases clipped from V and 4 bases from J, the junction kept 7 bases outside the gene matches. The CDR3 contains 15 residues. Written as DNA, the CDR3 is TGTGCCAGCAGCTACGGACAGGGGTCGGGAGAGACCCAGTACTTC. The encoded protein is CASSYGQGSGETQYF. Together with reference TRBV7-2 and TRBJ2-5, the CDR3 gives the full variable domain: GAGVSQSPSNKVTEKGKDVELRCDPISGHTALYWYRQSLGQGLEFLIYFQGNSAPDKSGLPSDRFSAERTGGSVSTLTIQRTQQEDSAVYLCASSYGQGSGETQYFGPGTRLLVL.

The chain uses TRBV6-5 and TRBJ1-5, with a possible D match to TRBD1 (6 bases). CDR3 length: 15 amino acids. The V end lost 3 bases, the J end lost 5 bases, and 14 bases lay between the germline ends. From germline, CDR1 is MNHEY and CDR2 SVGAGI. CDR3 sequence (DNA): TGTGCCAGCAGTTATTCGACAGGAGCGGATCAGCCCCAGCATTTT. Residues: CASSYSTGADQPQHF.

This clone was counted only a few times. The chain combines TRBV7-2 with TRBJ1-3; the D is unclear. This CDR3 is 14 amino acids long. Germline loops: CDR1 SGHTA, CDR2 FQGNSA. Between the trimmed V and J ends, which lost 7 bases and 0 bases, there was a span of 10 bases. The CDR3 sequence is CASMAGFSGNTIYF. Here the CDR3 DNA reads TGTGCCAGCATGGCGGGTTTCTCTGGAAACACCATATATTTT.

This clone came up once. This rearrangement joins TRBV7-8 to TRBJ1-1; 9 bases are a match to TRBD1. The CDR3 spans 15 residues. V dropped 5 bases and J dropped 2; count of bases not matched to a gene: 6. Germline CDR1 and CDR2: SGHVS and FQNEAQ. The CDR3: CASSKGQGLNTEAFF. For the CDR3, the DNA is TGTGCCAGCAGCAAAGGACAGGGGCTTAACACTGAAGCTTTCTTT.

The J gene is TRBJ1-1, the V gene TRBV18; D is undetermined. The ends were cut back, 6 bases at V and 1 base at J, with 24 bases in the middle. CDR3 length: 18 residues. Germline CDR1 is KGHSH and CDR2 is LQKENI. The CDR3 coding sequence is TGTGCCAGCTCCCCGATTGGCAACCAGAAAAACAAGAACACTGAAGCTTTCTTT. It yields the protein CASSPIGNQKNKNTEAFF.

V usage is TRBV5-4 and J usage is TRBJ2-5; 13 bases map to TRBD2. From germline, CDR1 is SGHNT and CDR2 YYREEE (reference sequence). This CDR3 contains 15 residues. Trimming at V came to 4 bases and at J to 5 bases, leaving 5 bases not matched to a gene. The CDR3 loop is CASSPLLAGGETQYF. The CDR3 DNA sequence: TGTGCCAGCAGCCCCCTACTAGCGGGAGGGGAGACCCAGTACTTC.

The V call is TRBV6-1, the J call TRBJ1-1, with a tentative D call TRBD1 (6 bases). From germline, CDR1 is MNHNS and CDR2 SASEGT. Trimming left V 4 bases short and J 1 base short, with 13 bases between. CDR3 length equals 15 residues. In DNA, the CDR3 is TGTGCCAGCAGTGGAGACAGGTGGAAGAACACTGAAGCTTTCTTT. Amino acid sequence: CASSGDRWKNTEAFF.

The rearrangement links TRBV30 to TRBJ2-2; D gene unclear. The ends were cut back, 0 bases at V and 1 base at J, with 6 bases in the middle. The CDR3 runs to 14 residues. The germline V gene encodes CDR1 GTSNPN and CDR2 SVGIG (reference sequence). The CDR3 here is CAWSVGWNTGELFF. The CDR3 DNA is TGTGCCTGGAGTGTGGGGTGGAACACCGGGGAGCTGTTTTTT.

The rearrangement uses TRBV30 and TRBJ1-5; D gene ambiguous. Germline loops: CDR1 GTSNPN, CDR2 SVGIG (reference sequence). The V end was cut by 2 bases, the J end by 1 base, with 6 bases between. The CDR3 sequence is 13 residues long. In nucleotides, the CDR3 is TGTGCCTGGAGTAGATTGAGCAATCAGCCCCAGCATTTT. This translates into CAWSRLSNQPQHF. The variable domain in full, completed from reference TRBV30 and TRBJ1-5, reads SQTIHQWPATLVQPVGSPLSLECTVEGTSNPNLYWYRQAAGRGLQLLFYSVGIGQISSEVPQNLSASRPQDRQFILSSKKLLLSDSGFYLCAWSRLSNQPQHFGDGTRLSIL.

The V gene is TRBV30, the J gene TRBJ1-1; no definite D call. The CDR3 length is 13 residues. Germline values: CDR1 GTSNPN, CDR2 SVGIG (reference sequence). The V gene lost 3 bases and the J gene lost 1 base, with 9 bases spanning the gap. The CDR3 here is CAWRGSKNTEAFF. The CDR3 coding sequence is TGTGCCTGGAGGGGCAGCAAGAACACTGAAGCTTTCTTT.

CDR3 loop: CASSIRLETNEQFF. The CDR3 DNA sequence: TGTGCCAGTAGTATAAGGTTAGAAACGAATGAGCAGTTCTTC. The chain is built from TRBV19 and TRBJ2-1, with D unresolved. Germline V lookup: CDR1 LNHDA, CDR2 SQIVND (reference sequence). The CDR3 totals 14 residues. With 2 bases removed from V and 7 bases from J, the gap between germline ends came to 12 bases.

The chain's CDR3 is CASSTQGVQNIQYF. DNA for the CDR3: TGTGCCAGCAGCACACAGGGGGTCCAAAACATTCAGTACTTC. The J gene is TRBJ2-4, the V gene TRBV9, with 8 bases matching TRBD1. Unmatched junction bases numbered 5, after V lost 4 bases and J lost 5 bases. Germline CDR1 reads SGDLS; CDR2 reads YYNGEE. The CDR3 has 14 amino acids.

This chain's CDR3 is CASSLDYRQKTDTQYF. The DNA for the CDR3 is TGTGCCAGCAGCTTGGACTACAGACAGAAAACAGATACGCAGTATTTT. V is TRBV5-5 and J is TRBJ2-3; D may be TRBD1 (5 bases). CDR1 and CDR2 from the germline V gene are SGHKS and YYEKEE (reference sequence). CDR3 length: 16 residues. V was clipped by 0 bases and J by 3 bases, with 14 bases between them. Full variable domain (outside the CDR3, taken from reference TRBV5-5 and TRBJ2-3): DAGVTQSPTHLIKTRGQQVTLRCSPISGHKSVSWYQQVLGQGPQFIFQYYEKEERGRGNFPDRFSARQFPNYSSELNVNALLLGDSALYLCASSLDYRQKTDTQYFGPGTRLTVL.

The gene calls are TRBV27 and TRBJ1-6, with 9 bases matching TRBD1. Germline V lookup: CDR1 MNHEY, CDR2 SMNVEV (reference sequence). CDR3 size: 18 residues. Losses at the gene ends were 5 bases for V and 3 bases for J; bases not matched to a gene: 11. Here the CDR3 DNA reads TGTGCCAGCAGTACGGACAGGGGCGATTTTAACTATAATTCACCCCTCCACTTT. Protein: CASSTDRGDFNYNSPLHF.

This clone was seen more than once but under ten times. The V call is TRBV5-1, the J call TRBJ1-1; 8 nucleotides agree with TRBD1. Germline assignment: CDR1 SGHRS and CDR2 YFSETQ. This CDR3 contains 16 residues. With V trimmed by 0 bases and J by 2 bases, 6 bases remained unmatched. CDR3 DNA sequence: TGCGCCAGCAGCTTGGCAGGGACAGGAGGAAACACTGAAGCTTTCTTT. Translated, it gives CASSLAGTGGNTEAFF.

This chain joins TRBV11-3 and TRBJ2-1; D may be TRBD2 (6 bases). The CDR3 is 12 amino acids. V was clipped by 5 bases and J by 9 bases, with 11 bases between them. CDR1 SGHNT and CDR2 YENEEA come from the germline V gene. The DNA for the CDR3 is TGTGCCAGCAGCCCCGGAGGGAGTGAGCAGTTCTTC. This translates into CASSPGGSEQFF.

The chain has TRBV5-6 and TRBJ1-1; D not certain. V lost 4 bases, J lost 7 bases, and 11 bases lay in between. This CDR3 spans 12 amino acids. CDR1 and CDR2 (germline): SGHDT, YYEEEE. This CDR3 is CASSPVGREAFF. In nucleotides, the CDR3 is TGTGCCAGCAGCCCGGTTGGACGTGAAGCTTTCTTT.

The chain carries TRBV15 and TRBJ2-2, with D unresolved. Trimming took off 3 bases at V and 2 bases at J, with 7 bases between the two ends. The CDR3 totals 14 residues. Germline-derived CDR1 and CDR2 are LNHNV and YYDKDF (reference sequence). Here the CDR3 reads CATSRLHNTGELFF. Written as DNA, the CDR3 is TGTGCCACCAGCAGGCTCCATAACACCGGGGAGCTGTTTTTT.

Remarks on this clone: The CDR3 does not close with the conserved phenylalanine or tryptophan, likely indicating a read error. The CDR3 is CASSRSGTGGGYGYTS. CDR3 bases: TGCGCCAGCAGCCGATCCGGGACAGGGGGCGGCTATGGCTACACCTCC. The rearrangement links TRBV4-3 to TRBJ1-2; 12 bases are a match to TRBD1. Germline V gene lookup returns CDR1 LGHNA and CDR2 YSLEER. The CDR3 is made up of 16 amino acids. The junction had 7 bases not matched to a gene; V was cut back by 4 bases and J by 4 bases.

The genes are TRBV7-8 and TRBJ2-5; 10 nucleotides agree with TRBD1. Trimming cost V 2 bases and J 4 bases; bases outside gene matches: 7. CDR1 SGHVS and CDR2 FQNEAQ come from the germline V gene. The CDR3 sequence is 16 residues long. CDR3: CASSLIMGTGVETQYF. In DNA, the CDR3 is TGTGCCAGCAGCTTAATAATGGGGACAGGGGTAGAGACCCAGTACTTC.

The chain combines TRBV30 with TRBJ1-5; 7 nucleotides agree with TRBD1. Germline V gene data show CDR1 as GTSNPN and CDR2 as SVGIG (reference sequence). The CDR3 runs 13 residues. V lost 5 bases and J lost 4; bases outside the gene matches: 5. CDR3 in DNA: TGTGCCTGGGGGGGACAGTCAAATCAGCCCCAGCATTTT. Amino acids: CAWGGQSNQPQHF. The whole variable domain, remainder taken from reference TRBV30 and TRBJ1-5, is SQTIHQWPATLVQPVGSPLSLECTVEGTSNPNLYWYRQAAGRGLQLLFYSVGIGQISSEVPQNLSASRPQDRQFILSSKKLLLSDSGFYLCAWGGQSNQPQHFGDGTRLSIL.

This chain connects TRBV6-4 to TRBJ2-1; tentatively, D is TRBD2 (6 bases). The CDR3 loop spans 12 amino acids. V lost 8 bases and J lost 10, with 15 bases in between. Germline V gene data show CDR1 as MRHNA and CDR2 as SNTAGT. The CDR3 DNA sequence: TGTGCCAGCTCAACGGTGCGGGGAGAGCAGTTCTTC. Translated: CASSTVRGEQFF.

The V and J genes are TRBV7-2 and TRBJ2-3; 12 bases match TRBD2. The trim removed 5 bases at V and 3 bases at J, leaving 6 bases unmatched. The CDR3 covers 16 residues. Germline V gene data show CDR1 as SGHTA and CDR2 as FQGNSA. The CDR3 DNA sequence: TGTGCCAGCAGCAGACTAGCGGGAGTGTCAACAGATACGCAGTATTTT. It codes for CASSRLAGVSTDTQYF.

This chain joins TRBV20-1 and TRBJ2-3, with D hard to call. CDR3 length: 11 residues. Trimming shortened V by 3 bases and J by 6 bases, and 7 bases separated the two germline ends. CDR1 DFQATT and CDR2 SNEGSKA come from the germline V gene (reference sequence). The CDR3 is CSARPRDTQYF. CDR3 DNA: TGCAGTGCTAGGCCGCGGGATACGCAGTATTTT.

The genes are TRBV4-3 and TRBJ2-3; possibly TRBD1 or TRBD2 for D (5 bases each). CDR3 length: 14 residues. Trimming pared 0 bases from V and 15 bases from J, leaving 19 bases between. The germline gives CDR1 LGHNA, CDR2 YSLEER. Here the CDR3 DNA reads TGCGCCAGCAGCCAAGATAGGGTTGGGGGAAGGGAATATTTT. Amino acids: CASSQDRVGGREYF.